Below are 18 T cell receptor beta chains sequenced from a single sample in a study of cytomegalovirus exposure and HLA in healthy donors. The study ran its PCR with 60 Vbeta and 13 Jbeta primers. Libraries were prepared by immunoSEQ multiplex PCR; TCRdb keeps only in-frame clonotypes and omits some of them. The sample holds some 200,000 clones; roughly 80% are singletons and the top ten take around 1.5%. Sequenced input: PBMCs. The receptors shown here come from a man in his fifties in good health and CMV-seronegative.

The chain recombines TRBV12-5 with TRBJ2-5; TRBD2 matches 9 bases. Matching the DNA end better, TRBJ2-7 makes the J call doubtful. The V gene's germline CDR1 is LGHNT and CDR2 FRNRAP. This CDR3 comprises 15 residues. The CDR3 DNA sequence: TGTGCTAGTGGTACGCTAGCGGGGAGGCGCTACGAGCAGTACTTC. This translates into CASGTLAGRRYEQYF.

The DNA of the CDR3 is TGTGCCAGCAGCTTTAGCGGTAGGGAGACCCAGTACTTC. Its protein is CASSFSGRETQYF. This sequence joins TRBV7-9 and TRBJ2-5, with D perhaps matching TRBD2 (6 bases). V gave up 3 bases and J gave up 5 bases, with 10 bases separating them. The CDR3 has 13 residues. Germline V lookup: CDR1 SEHNR, CDR2 FQNEAQ (reference sequence).

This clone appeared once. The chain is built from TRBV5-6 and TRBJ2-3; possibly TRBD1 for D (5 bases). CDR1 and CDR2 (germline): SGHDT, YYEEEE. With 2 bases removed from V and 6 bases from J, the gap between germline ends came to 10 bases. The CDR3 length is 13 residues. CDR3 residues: CASSFWSGDTQYF. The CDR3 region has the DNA TGTGCCAGCAGCTTTTGGTCAGGGGATACGCAGTATTTT. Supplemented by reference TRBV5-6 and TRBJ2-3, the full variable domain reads DAGVTQSPTHLIKTRGQQVTLRCSPKSGHDTVSWYQQALGQGPQFIFQYYEEEERQRGNFPDRFSGHQFPNYSSELNVNALLLGDSALYLCASSFWSGDTQYFGPGTRLTVL.

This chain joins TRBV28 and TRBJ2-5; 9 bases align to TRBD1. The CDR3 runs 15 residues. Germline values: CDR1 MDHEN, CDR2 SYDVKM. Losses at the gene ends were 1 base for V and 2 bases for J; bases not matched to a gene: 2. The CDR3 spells CASSLYDRGQETQYF. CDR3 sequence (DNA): TGTGCCAGCAGTTTATATGACAGGGGGCAAGAGACCCAGTACTTC.

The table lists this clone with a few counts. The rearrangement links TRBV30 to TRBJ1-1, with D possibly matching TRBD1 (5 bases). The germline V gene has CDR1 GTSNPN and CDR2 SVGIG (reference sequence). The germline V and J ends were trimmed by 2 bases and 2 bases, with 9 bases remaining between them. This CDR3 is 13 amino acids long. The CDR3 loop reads CAWSLQGNTEAFF. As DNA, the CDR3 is TGTGCCTGGAGTTTGCAGGGAAACACTGAAGCTTTCTTT. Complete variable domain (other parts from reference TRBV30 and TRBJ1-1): SQTIHQWPATLVQPVGSPLSLECTVEGTSNPNLYWYRQAAGRGLQLLFYSVGIGQISSEVPQNLSASRPQDRQFILSSKKLLLSDSGFYLCAWSLQGNTEAFFGQGTRLTVV.

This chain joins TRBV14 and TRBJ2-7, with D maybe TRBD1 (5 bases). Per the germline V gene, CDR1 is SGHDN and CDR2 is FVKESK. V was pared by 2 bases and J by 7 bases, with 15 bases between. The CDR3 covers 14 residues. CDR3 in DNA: TGTGCCAGCAGCCAAACTTGGAGTAGGGGTGAGCAGTACTTC. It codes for CASSQTWSRGEQYF.

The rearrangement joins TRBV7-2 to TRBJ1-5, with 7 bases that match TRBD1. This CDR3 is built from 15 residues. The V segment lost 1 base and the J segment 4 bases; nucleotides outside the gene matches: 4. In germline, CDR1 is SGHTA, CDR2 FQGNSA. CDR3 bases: TGTGCCAGCAGCTTAGGGGGACAGATTAATCAGCCCCAGCATTTT. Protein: CASSLGGQINQPQHF.

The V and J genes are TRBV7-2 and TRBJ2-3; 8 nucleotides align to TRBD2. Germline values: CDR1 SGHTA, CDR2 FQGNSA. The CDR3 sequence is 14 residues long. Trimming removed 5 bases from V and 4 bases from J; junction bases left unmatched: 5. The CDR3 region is CASSPGLAPDTQYF. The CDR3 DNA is TGTGCCAGCAGCCCCGGACTAGCTCCAGATACGCAGTATTTT.

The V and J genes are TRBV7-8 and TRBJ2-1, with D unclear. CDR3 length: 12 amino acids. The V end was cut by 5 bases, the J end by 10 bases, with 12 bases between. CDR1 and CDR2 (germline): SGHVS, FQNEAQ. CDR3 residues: CASSQPSREQFF. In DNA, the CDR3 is TGTGCCAGCAGCCAACCCAGCAGGGAGCAGTTCTTC.

CDR3 sequence (DNA): TGTGCCAGCAGTTTATATGCTGGACAGAGTAACTACGAGCAGTACTTC. Its translation is CASSLYAGQSNYEQYF. The V and J genes are TRBV28 and TRBJ2-7; a weak D match, TRBD1 (6 bases). This CDR3 has 16 residues. V gave up 1 base and J gave up 3 bases, with 16 bases separating them. Germline V lookup: CDR1 MDHEN, CDR2 SYDVKM.

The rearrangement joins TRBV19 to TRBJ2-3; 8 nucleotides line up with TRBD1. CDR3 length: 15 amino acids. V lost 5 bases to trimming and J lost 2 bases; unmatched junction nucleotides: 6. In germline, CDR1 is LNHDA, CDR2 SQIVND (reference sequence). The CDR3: CASSSGTGHTDTQYF. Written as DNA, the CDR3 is TGTGCCAGTAGTTCCGGGACAGGCCACACAGATACGCAGTATTTT.

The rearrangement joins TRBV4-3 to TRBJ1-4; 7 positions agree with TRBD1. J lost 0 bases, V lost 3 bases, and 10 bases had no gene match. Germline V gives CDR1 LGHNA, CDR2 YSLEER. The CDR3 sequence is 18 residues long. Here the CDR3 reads CASSQPGTAYSTNEKLFF. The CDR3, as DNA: TGCGCCAGCAGCCAGCCCGGGACAGCATACTCAACTAATGAAAAACTGTTTTTT.

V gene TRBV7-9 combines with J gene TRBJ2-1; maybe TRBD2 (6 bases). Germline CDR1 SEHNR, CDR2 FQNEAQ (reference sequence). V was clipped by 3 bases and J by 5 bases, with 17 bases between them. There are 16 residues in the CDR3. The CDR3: CASSLAGTSTHNEQFF. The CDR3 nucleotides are TGTGCCAGCAGCTTGGCAGGGACTTCGACCCACAATGAGCAGTTCTTC. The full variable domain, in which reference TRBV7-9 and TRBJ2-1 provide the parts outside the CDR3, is DTGVSQNPRHKITKRGQNVTFRCDPISEHNRLYWYRQTLGQGPEFLTYFQNEAQLEKSRLLSDRFSAERPKGSFSTLEIQRTEQGDSAMYLCASSLAGTSTHNEQFFGPGTRLTVL.

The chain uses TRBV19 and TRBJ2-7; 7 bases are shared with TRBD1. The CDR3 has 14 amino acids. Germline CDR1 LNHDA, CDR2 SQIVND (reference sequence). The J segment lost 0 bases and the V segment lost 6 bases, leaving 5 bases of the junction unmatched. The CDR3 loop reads CASSQQGNSYEQYF. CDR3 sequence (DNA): TGTGCCAGTAGCCAACAGGGGAACTCCTACGAGCAGTACTTC. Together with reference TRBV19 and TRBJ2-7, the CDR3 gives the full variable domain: DGGITQSPKYLFRKEGQNVTLSCEQNLNHDAMYWYRQDPGQGLRLIYYSQIVNDFQKGDIAEGYSVSREKKESFPLTVTSAQKNPTAFYLCASSQQGNSYEQYFGPGTRLTVT.

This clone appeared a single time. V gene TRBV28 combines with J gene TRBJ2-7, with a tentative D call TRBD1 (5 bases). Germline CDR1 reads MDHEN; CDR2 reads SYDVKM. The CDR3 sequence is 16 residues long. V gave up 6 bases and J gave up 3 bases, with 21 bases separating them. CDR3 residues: CASSRGSAGFDYEQYF. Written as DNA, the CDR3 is TGTGCCAGCAGCCGCGGCTCGGCAGGGTTCGACTACGAGCAGTACTTC.

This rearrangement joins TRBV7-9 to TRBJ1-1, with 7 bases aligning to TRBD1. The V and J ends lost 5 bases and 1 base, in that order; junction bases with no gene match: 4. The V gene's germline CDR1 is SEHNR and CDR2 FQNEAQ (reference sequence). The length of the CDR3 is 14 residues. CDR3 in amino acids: CASSGRDRNTEAFF. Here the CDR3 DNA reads TGTGCCAGCAGCGGCAGGGACAGGAACACTGAAGCTTTCTTT.

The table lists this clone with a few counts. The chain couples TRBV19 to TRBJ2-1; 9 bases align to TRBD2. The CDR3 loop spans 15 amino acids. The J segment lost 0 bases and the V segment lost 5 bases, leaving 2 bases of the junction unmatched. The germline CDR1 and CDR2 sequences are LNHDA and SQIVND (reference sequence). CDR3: CASSFSGSSYNEQFF. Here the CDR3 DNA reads TGTGCCAGTAGTTTTAGCGGGAGCTCCTACAATGAGCAGTTCTTC.

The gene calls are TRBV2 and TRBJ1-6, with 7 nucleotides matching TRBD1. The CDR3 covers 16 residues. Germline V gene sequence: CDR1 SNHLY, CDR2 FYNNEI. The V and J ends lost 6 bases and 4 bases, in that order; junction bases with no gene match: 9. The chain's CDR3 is CASSYSDRVYNSPLHF. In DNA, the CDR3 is TGTGCCAGCAGCTACTCCGACAGGGTTTATAATTCACCCCTCCACTTT.